This T cell receptor (beta chain) appears in the sequencing data of a study of T cell responses to AZD1222 COVID-19 vaccine. Of note for this clone: Its antigen is not known.

Germline V CDR1 and CDR2: MNHNS, SASEGT. The CDR3 loop spans 15 amino acids. Trimming took 6 bases from V and 1 from J, leaving 13 bases between them. Findings of the study overall: Spike-specific TCR depth and breadth grew after two AZD1222 doses. White British donors predominated, females outnumbered males, and clonal diversity was possibly underestimated. Seropositive AZD1222 recipients at baseline numbered only five or six.

Method: immunoSEQ multiplex PCR; TCRdb's copy keeps in-frame clones and lacks some. The data hold around 210,000 clones, with roughly 94% observed a single time. The chain carries TRBV6-1 and TRBJ1-5; D perhaps matches TRBD1 (5 bases). The TCR originated in an adult who received the MenACWY meningococcal vaccine as a control. The sample in question was peripheral blood, obtained 28 days after the second dose of the MenACWY control vaccine. CDR3 amino acids: CASSHRPVSNQPQHF. CDR3 bases: TGTGCCAGCAGCCACAGGCCAGTAAGCAATCAGCCCCAGCATTTT.